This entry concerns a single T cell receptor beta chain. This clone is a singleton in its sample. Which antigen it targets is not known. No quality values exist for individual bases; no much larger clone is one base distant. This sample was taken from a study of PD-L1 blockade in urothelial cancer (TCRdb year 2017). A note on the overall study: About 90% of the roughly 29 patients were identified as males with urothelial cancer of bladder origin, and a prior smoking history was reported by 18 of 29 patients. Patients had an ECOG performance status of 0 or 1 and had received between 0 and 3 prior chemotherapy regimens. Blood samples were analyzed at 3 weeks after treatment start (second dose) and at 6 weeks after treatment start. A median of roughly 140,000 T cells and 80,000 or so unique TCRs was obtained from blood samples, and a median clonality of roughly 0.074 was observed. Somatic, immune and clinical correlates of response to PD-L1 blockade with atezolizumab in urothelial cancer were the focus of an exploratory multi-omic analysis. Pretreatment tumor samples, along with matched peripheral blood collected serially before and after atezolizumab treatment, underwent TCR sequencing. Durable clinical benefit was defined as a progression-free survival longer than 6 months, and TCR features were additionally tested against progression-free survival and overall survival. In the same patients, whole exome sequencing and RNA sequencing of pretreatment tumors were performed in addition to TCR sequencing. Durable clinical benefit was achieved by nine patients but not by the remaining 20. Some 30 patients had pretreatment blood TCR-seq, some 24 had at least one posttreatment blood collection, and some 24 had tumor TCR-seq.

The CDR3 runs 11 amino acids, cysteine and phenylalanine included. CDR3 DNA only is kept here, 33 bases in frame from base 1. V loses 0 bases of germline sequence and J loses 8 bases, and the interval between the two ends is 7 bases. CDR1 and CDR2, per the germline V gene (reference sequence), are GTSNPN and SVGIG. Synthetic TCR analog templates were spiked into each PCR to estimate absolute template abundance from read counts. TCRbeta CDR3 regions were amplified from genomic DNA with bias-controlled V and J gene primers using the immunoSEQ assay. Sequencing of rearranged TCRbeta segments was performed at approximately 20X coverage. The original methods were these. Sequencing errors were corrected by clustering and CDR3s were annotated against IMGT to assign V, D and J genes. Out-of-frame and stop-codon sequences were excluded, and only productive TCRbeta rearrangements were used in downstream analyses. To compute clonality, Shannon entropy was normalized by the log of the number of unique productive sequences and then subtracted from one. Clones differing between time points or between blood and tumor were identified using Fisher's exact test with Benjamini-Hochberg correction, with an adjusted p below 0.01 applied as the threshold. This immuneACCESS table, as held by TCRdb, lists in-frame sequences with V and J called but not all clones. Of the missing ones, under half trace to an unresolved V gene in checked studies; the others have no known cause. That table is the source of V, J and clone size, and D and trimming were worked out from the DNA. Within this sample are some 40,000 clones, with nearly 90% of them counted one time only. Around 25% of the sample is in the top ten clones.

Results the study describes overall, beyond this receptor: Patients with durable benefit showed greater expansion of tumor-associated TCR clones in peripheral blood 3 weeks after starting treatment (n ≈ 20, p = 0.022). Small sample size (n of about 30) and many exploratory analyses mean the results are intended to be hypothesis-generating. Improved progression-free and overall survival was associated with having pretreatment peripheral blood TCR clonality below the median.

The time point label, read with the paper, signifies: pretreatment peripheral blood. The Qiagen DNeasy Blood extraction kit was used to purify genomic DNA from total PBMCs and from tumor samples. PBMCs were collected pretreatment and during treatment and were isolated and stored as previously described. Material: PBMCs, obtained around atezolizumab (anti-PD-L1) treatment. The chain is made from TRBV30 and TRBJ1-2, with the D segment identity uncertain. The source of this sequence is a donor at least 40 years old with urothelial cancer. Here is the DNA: TGTGCCTGGAGTGTGAATGCGGGCTACACCTTC. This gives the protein CAWSVNAGYTF.